This T cell receptor (beta chain) was found in a study of persistence of HIV-infected CD4 T cells. Cells were stimulated with CMV-infected fibroblast lysates at 10 ug/mL. Memory cells lacking CD40L and CD69 with high CD45RO were sorted. The libraries were made with immunoSEQ version 4 in survey mode. TCRdb keeps only in-frame clones here, not all; method: immunoSEQ multiplex PCR. The sample lists fewer than 40,000 clones; more than 75% were seen once. In the case of this clone: The antigen is not known.

CDR3 length equals 16 residues. Germline V gene sequence: CDR1 SGHTS, CDR2 YDEGEE. V lost 4 bases and J lost 3; bases outside the gene matches: 10. The sequencing here drew on CD4+ T cells sorted from PBMCs after approximately 19-hour stimulation, taken from a patient who received antiretroviral therapy. The source of this sequence is an adult woman with HIV who was CMV-seropositive. This chain connects TRBV5-8 to TRBJ2-5, with 9 positions matching TRBD2. The CDR3 DNA reads as TGTGCCAGCAGCCCTACCGGGACTAGCAATAAAGAGACCCAGTACTTC. This codes for CASSPTGTSNKETQYF.